This TCR beta chain comes out of a study of cytomegalovirus exposure and HLA in healthy donors. Regarding the study as a whole: V segments that were indistinguishable, TRBV6-2 and TRBV6-3 among them, were omitted from analysis. With further analysis later on, most CMV-associated TCR beta chains appeared HLA-restricted. Rare sequences made up most TCRs, while some public TCRs were found in many donors.

Comment on this clone: Antigen unknown.

The CDR3 has 11 residues. Germline-derived CDR1 and CDR2 are SQVTM and ANQGSEA. V was clipped by 5 bases and J by 6 bases, with 8 bases between them. The PCR was carried out with 60 Vbeta primers and 13 Jbeta primers. TCRdb keeps only in-frame clones here, not all; method: immunoSEQ multiplex PCR. The sample yields about 280,000 clones, roughly 90% seen once. The sequenced material came from PBMCs. The clonotype comes from a woman aged 18-29 years in good health and CMV-seronegative. The rearrangement joins TRBV29-1 to TRBJ2-1; no definite D call. CDR3 sequence (DNA): TGCAGCGTTTCGACTGGCAATGAGCAGTTCTTC. Translated: CSVSTGNEQFF.